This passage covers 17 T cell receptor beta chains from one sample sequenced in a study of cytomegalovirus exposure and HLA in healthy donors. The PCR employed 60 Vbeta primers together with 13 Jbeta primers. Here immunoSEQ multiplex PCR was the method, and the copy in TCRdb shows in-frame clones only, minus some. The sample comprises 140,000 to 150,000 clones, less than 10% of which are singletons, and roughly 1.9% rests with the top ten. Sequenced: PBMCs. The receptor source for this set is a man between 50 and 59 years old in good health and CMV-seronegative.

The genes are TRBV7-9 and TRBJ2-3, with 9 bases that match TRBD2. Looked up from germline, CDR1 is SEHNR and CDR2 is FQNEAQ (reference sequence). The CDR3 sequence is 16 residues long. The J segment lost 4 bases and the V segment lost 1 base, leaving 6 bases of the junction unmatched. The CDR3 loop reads CASSLDGGGAADTQYF. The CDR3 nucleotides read TGTGCCAGCAGCTTAGACGGCGGGGGGGCCGCAGATACGCAGTATTTT.

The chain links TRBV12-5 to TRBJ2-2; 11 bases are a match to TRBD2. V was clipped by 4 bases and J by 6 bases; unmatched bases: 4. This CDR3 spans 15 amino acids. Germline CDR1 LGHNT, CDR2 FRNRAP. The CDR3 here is CASGSLAGDAGELFF. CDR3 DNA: TGTGCTAGTGGTTCACTAGCGGGAGACGCCGGGGAGCTGTTTTTT. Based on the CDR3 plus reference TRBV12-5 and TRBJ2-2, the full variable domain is DARVTQTPRHKVTEMGQEVTMRCQPILGHNTVFWYRQTMMQGLELLAYFRNRAPLDDSGMPKDRFSAEMPDATLATLKIQPSEPRDSAVYFCASGSLAGDAGELFFGEGSRLTVL.

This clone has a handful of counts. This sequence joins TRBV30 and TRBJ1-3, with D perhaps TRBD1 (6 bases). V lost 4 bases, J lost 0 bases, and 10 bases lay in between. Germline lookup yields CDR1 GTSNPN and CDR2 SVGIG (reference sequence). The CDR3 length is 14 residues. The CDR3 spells CAWNRALSGNTIYF. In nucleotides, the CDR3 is TGTGCCTGGAACAGGGCGCTCTCTGGAAACACCATATATTTT.

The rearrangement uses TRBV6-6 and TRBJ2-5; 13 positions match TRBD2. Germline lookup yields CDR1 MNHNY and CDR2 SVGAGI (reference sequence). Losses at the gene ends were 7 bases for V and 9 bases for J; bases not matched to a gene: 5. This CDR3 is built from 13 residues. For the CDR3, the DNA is TGTGCCAGCACCACAACTAGCGGGGGGGCCCAGTACTTC. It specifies CASTTTSGGAQYF.

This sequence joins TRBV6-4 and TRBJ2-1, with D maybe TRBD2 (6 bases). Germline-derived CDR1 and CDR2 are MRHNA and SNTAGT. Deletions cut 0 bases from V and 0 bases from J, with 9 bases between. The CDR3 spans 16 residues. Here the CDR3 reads CASSDSGGGSYNEQFF. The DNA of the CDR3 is TGTGCCAGCAGTGACTCCGGGGGAGGCTCCTACAATGAGCAGTTCTTC.

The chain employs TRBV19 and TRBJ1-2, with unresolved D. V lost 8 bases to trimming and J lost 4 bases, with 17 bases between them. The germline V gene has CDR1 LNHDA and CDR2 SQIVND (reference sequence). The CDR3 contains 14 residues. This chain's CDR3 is CASSSSSGGYGYTF. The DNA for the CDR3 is TGTGCCAGTTCGAGTTCCAGTGGAGGCTATGGCTACACCTTC.

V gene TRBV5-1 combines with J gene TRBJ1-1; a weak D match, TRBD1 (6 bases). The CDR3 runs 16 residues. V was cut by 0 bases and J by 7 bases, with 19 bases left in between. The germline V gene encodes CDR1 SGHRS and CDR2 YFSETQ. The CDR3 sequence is CASSLVGGSDVDEAFF. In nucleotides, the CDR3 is TGCGCCAGCAGCTTGGTAGGGGGAAGCGACGTAGATGAAGCTTTCTTT. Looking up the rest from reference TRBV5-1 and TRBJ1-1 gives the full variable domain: KAGVTQTPRYLIKTRGQQVTLSCSPISGHRSVSWYQQTPGQGLQFLFEYFSETQRNKGNFPGRFSGRQFSNSRSEMNVSTLELGDSALYLCASSLVGGSDVDEAFFGQGTRLTVV.

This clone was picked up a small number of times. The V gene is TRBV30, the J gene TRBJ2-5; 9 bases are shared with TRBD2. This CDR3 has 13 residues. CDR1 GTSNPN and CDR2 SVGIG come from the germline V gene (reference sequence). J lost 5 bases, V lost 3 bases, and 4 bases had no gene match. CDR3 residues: CAWSLGLAETQYF. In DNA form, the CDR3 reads TGTGCCTGGAGCCTTGGACTAGCGGAGACCCAGTACTTC.

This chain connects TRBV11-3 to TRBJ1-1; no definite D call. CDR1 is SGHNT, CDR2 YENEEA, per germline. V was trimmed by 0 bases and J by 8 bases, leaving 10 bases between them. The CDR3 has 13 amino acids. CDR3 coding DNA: TGTGCCAGCAGCTTAGAAGTTAACGGGGAAGCTTTCTTT. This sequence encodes CASSLEVNGEAFF.

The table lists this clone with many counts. The CDR3 DNA is TGTGCCAGCAGGGCCGGGACAGAAGTTTCTGAAGCTTTCTTT. It translates to CASRAGTEVSEAFF. This chain uses TRBV7-9 with TRBJ1-1; 7 positions match TRBD1. The J segment lost 6 bases and the V segment lost 6 bases, leaving 10 bases of the junction unmatched. CDR1 SEHNR and CDR2 FQNEAQ come from the germline V gene (reference sequence). The CDR3 covers 14 residues.

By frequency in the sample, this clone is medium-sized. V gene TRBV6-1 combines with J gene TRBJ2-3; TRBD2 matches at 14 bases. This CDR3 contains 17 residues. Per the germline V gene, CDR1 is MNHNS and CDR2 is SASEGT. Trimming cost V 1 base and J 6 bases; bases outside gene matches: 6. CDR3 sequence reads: CASSEGLAGGPSDTQYF. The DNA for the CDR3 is TGTGCCAGCAGTGAAGGACTAGCGGGAGGGCCCTCGGATACGCAGTATTTT.

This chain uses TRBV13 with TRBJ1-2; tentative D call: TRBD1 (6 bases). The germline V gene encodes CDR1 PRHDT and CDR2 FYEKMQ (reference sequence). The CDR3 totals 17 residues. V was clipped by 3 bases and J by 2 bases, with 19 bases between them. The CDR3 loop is CASSFVDRPLSNYGYTF. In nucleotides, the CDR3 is TGTGCCAGCAGCTTTGTAGACAGGCCCCTAAGCAACTATGGCTACACCTTC.

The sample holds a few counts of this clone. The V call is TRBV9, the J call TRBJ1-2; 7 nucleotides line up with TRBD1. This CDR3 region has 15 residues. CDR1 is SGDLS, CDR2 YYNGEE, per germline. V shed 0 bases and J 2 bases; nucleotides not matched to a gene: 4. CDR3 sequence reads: CASSVGGTANYGYTF. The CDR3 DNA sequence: TGTGCCAGCAGCGTAGGGGGGACAGCCAACTATGGCTACACCTTC.

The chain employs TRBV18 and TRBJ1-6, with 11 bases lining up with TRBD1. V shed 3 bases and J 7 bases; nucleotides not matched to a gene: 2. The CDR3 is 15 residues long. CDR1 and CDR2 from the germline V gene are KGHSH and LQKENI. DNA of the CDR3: TGTGCCAGCTCACCGGGGACAGGGGGAAATTCACCCCTCCACTTT. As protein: CASSPGTGGNSPLHF.

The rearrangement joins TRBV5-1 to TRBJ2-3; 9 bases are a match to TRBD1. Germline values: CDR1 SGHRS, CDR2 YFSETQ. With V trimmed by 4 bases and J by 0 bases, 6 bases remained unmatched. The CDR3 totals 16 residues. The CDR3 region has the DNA TGCGCCAGCAGCCCCCGACAGGGGGGAAGCACAGATACGCAGTATTTT. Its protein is CASSPRQGGSTDTQYF.

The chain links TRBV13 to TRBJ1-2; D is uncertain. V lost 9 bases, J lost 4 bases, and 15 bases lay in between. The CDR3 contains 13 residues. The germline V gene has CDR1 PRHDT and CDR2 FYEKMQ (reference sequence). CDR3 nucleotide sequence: TGTGCCAGAAGCCCGAGTTTATCCTATGGCTACACCTTC. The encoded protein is CARSPSLSYGYTF.

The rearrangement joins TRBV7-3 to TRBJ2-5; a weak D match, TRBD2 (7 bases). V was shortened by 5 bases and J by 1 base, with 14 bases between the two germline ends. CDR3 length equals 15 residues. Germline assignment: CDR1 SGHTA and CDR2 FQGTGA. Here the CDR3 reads CASSPRGGSQETQYF. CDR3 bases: TGTGCCAGCAGCCCAAGGGGGGGATCCCAAGAGACCCAGTACTTC.